The 13 T cell receptor beta chains listed next were all sequenced from one sample in a study of cytomegalovirus exposure and HLA in healthy donors. 13 Jbeta primers and 60 Vbeta primers were used for the PCR. TCRdb's copy holds only in-frame clones and misses some; the assay was immunoSEQ multiplex PCR. The table lists 150,000 to 200,000 clones, 75% to 85% of them singletons. The sequencing input was PBMCs. These receptors all come from a woman in her 50s in good health and CMV-seronegative.

The chain joins TRBV5-1 to TRBJ1-2; 11 nucleotides line up with TRBD1. Per the germline V gene, CDR1 is SGHRS and CDR2 is YFSETQ. The J segment lost 2 bases and the V segment lost 4 bases, leaving 4 bases of the junction unmatched. The CDR3 contains 15 residues. CDR3 region: CASSPGTGGNYGYTF. The CDR3, as DNA: TGCGCCAGCAGCCCCGGGACAGGGGGAAACTATGGCTACACCTTC.

This chain connects TRBV5-8 to TRBJ2-1; 7 nucleotides match TRBD2. This CDR3 region has 17 residues. V trimming: 0 bases; J trimming: 5 bases; junction bases outside the gene matches: 11. Looked up from germline, CDR1 is SGHTS and CDR2 is YDEGEE. In DNA, the CDR3 is TGTGCCAGCAGCTTGGCCTTCTCGGCTAGCGGTAACAATGAGCAGTTCTTC. Translation gives CASSLAFSASGNNEQFF.

This clone was counted a few times. The gene calls are TRBV29-1 and TRBJ2-7, with D perhaps TRBD1 (5 bases). This CDR3 comprises 14 residues. V shed 4 bases and J shed 0 bases, with 13 bases lying between them. The germline CDR1 and CDR2 sequences are SQVTM and ANQGSEA. CDR3 amino acids: CSVGSQGLSYEQYF. The CDR3 DNA reads as TGCAGCGTTGGGTCGCAGGGCCTCTCCTACGAGCAGTACTTC.

The chain employs TRBV6-6 and TRBJ1-5; 7 bases agree with TRBD1. This CDR3 comprises 16 residues. V lost 4 bases, J lost 2 bases, and 8 bases stayed unmatched. Per germline, CDR1 MNHNY and CDR2 SVGAGI (reference sequence). The CDR3 bases are TGTGCCAGCAGTTTCTCTTTCAGGGGGGGCAATCAGCCCCAGCATTTT. Its protein product is CASSFSFRGGNQPQHF.

The chain has TRBV7-2 and TRBJ2-6; a weak D match, TRBD1 (6 bases). V lost 7 bases, J lost 1 base, and 14 bases lay in between. Germline lookup yields CDR1 SGHTA and CDR2 FQGNSA. The CDR3 has 16 amino acids. In DNA form, the CDR3 reads TGTGCCAGCATCCCCGCCAGGGGATCTGGGGCCAACGTCCTGACTTTC. Translation: CASIPARGSGANVLTF.

The J gene is TRBJ2-1, the V gene TRBV5-4, with D tentatively TRBD2 (6 bases). The CDR3 covers 16 residues. V was cut by 0 bases and J by 0 bases, with 10 bases left in between. Germline values: CDR1 SGHNT, CDR2 YYREEE (reference sequence). This CDR3 reads CASSLDIGSSYNEQFF. The CDR3 nucleotides are TGTGCCAGCAGCTTGGATATCGGGAGCTCCTACAATGAGCAGTTCTTC.

As to this clone: Its ends do not fully match the called genes, so a read error is possible. The chain has TRBV7-8 and TRBJ2-5; D gene unclear. The germline V gene encodes CDR1 SGHVS and CDR2 FQNEAQ. This CDR3 has 11 residues. As DNA, the CDR3 is TGTGCCAGCAGCCCCATGGTAGCCCAATACTTC. Encoded protein: CASSPMVAQYF.

This chain links TRBV28 with TRBJ2-1, with 7 bases that match TRBD1. Germline CDR1 MDHEN, CDR2 SYDVKM. V trimming: 5 bases; J trimming: 12 bases; junction bases outside the gene matches: 4. This CDR3 contains 11 residues. In DNA form, the CDR3 reads TGTGCCAGCAGTCTCCGGGACAGGCAGTTCTTC. Translating gives CASSLRDRQFF.

Of note for this clone: A read error may produce the germline difference seen at one junction end. The CDR3 coding sequence is TGTGCCAGCAGCAAACAACTGGGCCAGGGGGTTTTT. Protein: CASSKQLGQGVF. The chain uses TRBV14 and TRBJ1-4, with TRBD1 identical over 7 bases. Per germline, CDR1 SGHDN and CDR2 FVKESK. The CDR3 spans 12 residues.

For this clone: This CDR3 is also generated by other DNA sequences in the sample. J is TRBJ1-3 and V is TRBV7-8; a possible D gene is TRBD1 (5 bases). The V gene lost 1 base and the J gene lost 2 bases, with 6 bases spanning the gap. The CDR3 extends over 14 amino acids. From germline, CDR1 is SGHVS and CDR2 FQNEAQ. The DNA of the CDR3 is TGTGCCAGCAGCTTAGGGACAACTGGAAACACCATATATTTT. It translates to CASSLGTTGNTIYF.

The rearrangement links TRBV11-2 to TRBJ1-1, with D hard to call. This CDR3 spans 13 amino acids. V was trimmed by 3 bases and J by 1 base, leaving 6 bases between them. Germline CDR1 and CDR2: SGHAT and FQNNGV. The CDR3 region has the DNA TGTGCCAGCAGCTTCCCAGGGAACACTGAAGCTTTCTTT. Protein: CASSFPGNTEAFF.

The chain carries TRBV4-2 and TRBJ2-3; 11 bases align to TRBD2. V lost 0 bases, J lost 3 bases, and 8 bases stayed unmatched. Germline CDR1 is LGHNA and CDR2 is YNFKEQ. This CDR3 has 18 amino acids. The CDR3 reads CASSQEPLAGGRTDTQYF. The CDR3 bases are TGTGCCAGCAGCCAAGAGCCGCTAGCGGGAGGACGAACAGATACGCAGTATTTT.

CDR3 in DNA: TGTGCCAGCAGTTTATTAGGTGGGGGGTATGGGTCCTACGAGCAGTACTTC. This sequence encodes CASSLLGGGYGSYEQYF. This chain connects TRBV28 to TRBJ2-7; D possibly corresponds to TRBD2 (6 bases). Germline CDR1 MDHEN, CDR2 SYDVKM. V dropped 1 base and J dropped 1 base, with 17 bases sitting between them. The length of the CDR3 is 17 residues.